The entry that follows covers one TCR beta chain sequence. Its specific antigen is unknown. The record has no base qualities; no much larger clone is one base away. At one collaborating source in Seattle, patients were enrolled during active infection and were followed longitudinally through the course of disease. The collaborating institutions used their own protocols to collect whole blood in K2EDTA tubes. For TCRbeta analysis, collaborators shipped samples in one of three forms: frozen whole blood, isolated PBMCs, or DNA extracted from either of those sample types. Clipping removes 0 bases from V and 7 bases from J, with 3 as the unmatched junction base count. From cysteine to phenylalanine, the CDR3 is 15 amino acids long. This entry keeps only the CDR3 DNA: 45 bases, framed from base 1. According to the germline V gene (reference sequence), CDR1 reads GTSNPN and CDR2 reads SVGIG. TCRbeta CDR3 regions were amplified from genomic DNA using the immunoSEQ Assay, a bias-controlled multiplex PCR. On the authors' methods: Nucleated cell counts per sample were estimated from amplification of reference gene primers within the assay. To quantify the absolute abundance of each unique TCRbeta CDR3 rearrangement, sequence reads were collapsed and filtered. For each sample, productive Simpson clonality was calculated by taking the square root of Simpson's diversity index across productive rearrangements. What TCRdb holds here is the immuneACCESS table cut down to in-frame rearrangements. Part of the clones is not present; checked against another copy, under half of the missing clones reflect an unresolved V gene, and the others are unexplained. For V, J and clone size, that table is used; D and trimming come from the DNA. Within this sample are roughly 250,000 clones, with 80% to 95% of them counted one time only. The ten largest clones capture roughly 0.89% of the sample.

This specimen belongs to a study of blood T cell repertoires in COVID-19 (dated by TCRdb to 2018 to 2021). Broadly, across the study: The collaborator samples originated in the United States, Italy and Spain and spanned the acute and convalescent phases of COVID-19. A de-identified subject ID, COVID-19 status, age in years and sex were almost always included in the sample metadata. The prospective study material was composed of cDNA or gDNA derived from T cells, B-cell-depleted T cells, or PBMCs. A freely available public database, intended as a resource for researchers studying the immune response to SARS-CoV-2, is where the repertoires were released. The dataset comprised deeply sampled blood TCRbeta repertoires from subjects exposed to, actively infected with, or recovered from COVID-19. Samples were obtained from the ongoing ImmuneRACE study (first 160 participants) and from some 1,200 subjects provided by 6 global collaborators. HLA class I and class II types, where available, came from metadata supplied by the sample provider rather than from assay-based typing.

Results and caveats for the whole study, not just this receptor: The quantity of clinical and demographic metadata differed by source and by participant and was supplied without curation.

Recombination connected TRBV30 to TRBJ1-6, and TRBD1 aligns with 10 junction nucleotides. This sequence originates from a man in his thirties or forties with COVID-19, enrolled during active disease. Sequenced: peripheral blood. The nucleotides are TGTGCCTGGAGTGTTGTGGGACAGGGGAATTCACCCCTCCACTTT. This yields the protein CAWSVVGQGNSPLHF.